This is a list of T cell receptor beta chains from one sample in a study of shared clonotypes between healthy human individuals. Produced via immunoSEQ multiplex PCR; TCRdb's table is partial and in-frame only. The data show roughly 2 million clones, about 95% seen once. Material for sequencing was naive CD8+ T cells sorted from blood. These receptors all come from a man between 18 and 35 years old in good health. CDR3s include the opening cysteine and the closing phenylalanine or tryptophan. D genes are given only for firm matches. A clone size is listed for some rows: how often the clone was seen (once, few, many), or a class if it is expanded.

j_call v_call d_call clone_size cdr3_aa cdr3_nt
TRBJ2-1 TRBV5-6 NA NA CASSLALDEQFF TGTGCCAGCAGCTTGGCTCTCGATGAGCAGTTCTTC
TRBJ2-1 TRBV2 NA NA CASRGDGRDLFYNEQFF TGTGCCAGCAGAGGGGACGGGCGGGACCTTTTCTACAATGAGCAGTTCTTC
TRBJ1-1 TRBV27 NA NA CASSWVQGGMNTEAFF TGTGCCAGCAGTTGGGTGCAGGGAGGGATGAACACTGAAGCTTTCTTT
TRBJ1-2 TRBV2 TRBD1 NA CASSEYRGRDGYTF TGTGCCAGCAGTGAATACAGGGGGCGAGATGGCTACACCTTC
TRBJ2-2 TRBV6-1 NA NA CASRDRTGELFF TGTGCCAGCAGGGACAGAACCGGGGAGCTGTTTTTT
TRBJ2-1 TRBV13 NA NA CASSLGLSGDPNEQFF TGTGCCAGCAGCTTAGGCCTAAGCGGTGACCCCAATGAGCAGTTCTTC
TRBJ1-6 TRBV21-1 NA NA CASSTGTGSSYNSPLHF TGTGCCAGCAGCACTGGGACGGGAAGCTCCTATAATTCACCCCTCCACTTT
TRBJ2-5 TRBV11-1 NA NA CASSSEGGFLEETQYF TGTGCCAGCAGCTCCGAAGGGGGGTTCCTCGAAGAGACCCAGTACTTC
TRBJ2-7 TRBV5-1 TRBD2 NA CASSWTGTSGNEQYF TGCGCCAGCAGCTGGACCGGGACTAGCGGGAACGAGCAGTACTTC
TRBJ1-5 TRBV10-3 NA NA CAISDEVSPNQPQHF TGTGCCATCAGTGATGAGGTTTCACCCAATCAGCCCCAGCATTTT
TRBJ2-7 TRBV5-6 NA few CASSLGGYEQYF TGTGCCAGCAGCCTAGGAGGGTACGAGCAGTACTTC
TRBJ1-5 TRBV30 NA NA CAWAEGATNQPQHF TGTGCCTGGGCTGAAGGGGCGACCAATCAGCCCCAGCATTTT
TRBJ1-6 TRBV7-9 TRBD1 NA CASSGGFRGPNSPLHF TGTGCCAGCAGCGGGGGATTCAGGGGGCCGAACTCACCCCTCCACTTT
TRBJ2-2 TRBV27 TRBD1 NA CASSFSAGGTGELFF TGTGCCAGCAGTTTTTCGGCAGGGGGCACCGGGGAGCTGTTTTTT
TRBJ1-2 TRBV4-1 TRBD1 NA CASSWDRGQEGYTF TGCGCCAGCAGCTGGGACAGGGGGCAAGAAGGCTACACCTTC
TRBJ1-1 TRBV7-9 TRBD1 NA CASRTLDRGEGAFF TGTGCCAGCAGAACCCTGGACAGGGGAGAAGGAGCTTTCTTT
TRBJ2-3 TRBV5-4 NA NA CASAYPGGTQYF TGTGCCAGCGCCTACCCTGGGGGTACGCAGTATTTT
TRBJ2-7 TRBV27 NA NA CATRREVGTYEQYF TGTGCCACCAGGCGCGAGGTCGGGACCTACGAGCAGTACTTC
TRBJ2-5 TRBV6-5 NA NA CASSYRGTEETQYF TGTGCCAGCAGTTATAGGGGGACGGAAGAGACCCAGTACTTC
TRBJ2-7 TRBV27 NA NA CASSPSSGTRSYEQYF TGTGCCAGCAGTCCCTCCTCCGGGACCCGATCCTACGAGCAGTACTTC
TRBJ2-5 TRBV4-3 TRBD1 NA CASSQTTGGLETQYF TGCGCCAGCAGCCAAACGACAGGGGGCTTGGAGACCCAGTACTTC
TRBJ2-2 TRBV1 NA NA CTSSPRTVPTGELFF TGCACCAGCAGCCCCCGGACAGTGCCTACCGGGGAGCTGTTTTTT
TRBJ2-7 TRBV4-1 NA few CASSQGPGPSYEQYF TGCGCCAGCAGCCAGGGACCGGGCCCTTCCTACGAGCAGTACTTC
TRBJ1-4 TRBV11-2 NA once CASSFEDGLAEKLFF TGTGCCAGCAGCTTCGAGGACGGGCTGGCTGAAAAACTGTTTTTT
TRBJ2-5 TRBV6-5 TRBD2 NA CASSYFDGGGGETQYF TGTGCCAGCAGTTATTTTGACGGGGGGGGAGGAGAGACCCAGTACTTC
TRBJ2-7 TRBV29-1 TRBD1 NA CSFRTGESYEQYF TGCAGCTTCCGGACAGGGGAATCCTACGAGCAGTACTTC
TRBJ1-3 TRBV7-9 NA NA CASSSGGFSGNTIYF TGTGCCAGCAGCTCCGGGGGGTTCTCTGGAAACACCATATATTTT
TRBJ2-7 TRBV4-1 NA once CASSQDYRGISYEQYF TGCGCCAGCAGCCAAGATTATCGAGGGATCTCCTACGAGCAGTACTTC
TRBJ2-3 TRBV4-3 NA NA CASSQDAAASTDTQYF TGCGCCAGCAGCCAAGATGCAGCTGCTAGCACAGATACGCAGTATTTT
TRBJ2-5 TRBV27 NA NA CASSLQGTGETQYF TGTGCCAGCAGTTTACAAGGTACCGGGGAGACCCAGTACTTC
TRBJ1-3 TRBV7-6 TRBD1 NA CASSPGQDFGNTIYF TGTGCCAGCAGCCCGGGACAGGATTTTGGAAACACCATATATTTT
TRBJ2-7 TRBV27 NA NA CASSLGGPGPPYEQYF TGTGCCAGCAGTTTGGGGGGCCCTGGGCCCCCCTACGAGCAGTACTTC
TRBJ2-5 TRBV30 TRBD1 NA CAWGQGAQGETQYF TGTGCCTGGGGACAGGGGGCGCAAGGAGAGACCCAGTACTTC
TRBJ2-3 TRBV7-9 TRBD2 NA CASSLVSGGDTDTQYF TGTGCCAGCAGCTTAGTTAGCGGGGGGGACACAGATACGCAGTATTTT
TRBJ2-1 TRBV7-6 TRBD2 NA CASSLDSSGSYNEQFF TGTGCCAGCAGCTTAGATTCTAGCGGGAGTTACAATGAGCAGTTCTTC
TRBJ1-6 TRBV28 NA NA CASTPGGRDAYNSPLHF TGTGCCAGCACCCCCGGGGGAAGGGATGCCTATAATTCACCCCTCCACTTT
TRBJ2-5 TRBV13 NA NA CASSLGLQETQYF TGTGCCAGCAGCTTAGGCCTTCAAGAGACCCAGTACTTC
TRBJ1-5 TRBV2 TRBD1 NA CASSSGQDNQPQHF TGTGCCAGCAGTTCGGGACAGGACAATCAGCCCCAGCATTTT
TRBJ2-5 TRBV6-6 NA once CASSYLETQYF TGTGCCAGCAGTTACTTGGAGACCCAGTACTTC
TRBJ1-2 TRBV5-6 NA NA CASSLGSNYGYTF TGTGCCAGCAGCTTGGGGAGTAACTATGGCTACACCTTC
TRBJ1-1 TRBV18 NA few CASSQDRNTEAFF TGTGCCAGCTCCCAGGACAGGAACACTGAAGCTTTCTTT
TRBJ2-7 TRBV11-2 NA NA CASSQYWGVADEQYF TGTGCCAGCAGCCAGTATTGGGGGGTCGCGGACGAGCAGTACTTC
TRBJ2-1 TRBV28 TRBD1 NA CASRQGQGRNEQFF TGTGCCAGCAGGCAAGGACAGGGAAGGAATGAGCAGTTCTTC
TRBJ1-4 TRBV11-2 NA NA CASSLPGLTYEKLFF TGTGCCAGCAGCTTACCGGGGCTCACCTATGAAAAACTGTTTTTT
TRBJ2-2 TRBV28 TRBD1 NA CASSFGRGRNTGELFF TGTGCCAGCAGTTTTGGCAGGGGGCGCAACACCGGGGAGCTGTTTTTT
TRBJ2-7 TRBV7-9 TRBD1 NA CASSPRDSIYEQYF TGTGCCAGCAGCCCTCGGGACAGCATCTACGAGCAGTACTTC
TRBJ2-7 TRBV2 NA NA CASSVVGANEQYF TGTGCCAGCAGTGTTGTCGGGGCTAACGAGCAGTACTTC
TRBJ2-5 TRBV5-1 TRBD1 few CASSLVGTGGLKETQYF TGCGCCAGCAGCTTGGTTGGGACAGGGGGATTGAAAGAGACCCAGTACTTC
TRBJ2-4 TRBV10-1 NA NA CASSEGANDIQYF TGCGCCAGCAGTGAGGGGGCAAATGACATTCAGTACTTC
TRBJ2-1 TRBV4-3 TRBD1 NA CASSQDQTGGFNEQFF TGCGCCAGCAGCCAAGATCAGACAGGGGGCTTCAATGAGCAGTTCTTC
TRBJ2-7 TRBV5-6 NA NA CASSLAGHSYSSYEQYF TGTGCCAGCAGCTTGGCCGGCCATTCTTACAGCTCCTACGAGCAGTACTTC
TRBJ2-2 TRBV19 TRBD1 NA CASTGGNTGELFF TGTGCCAGTACAGGGGGAAACACCGGGGAGCTGTTTTTT
TRBJ1-1 TRBV9 NA NA CASSPVNWYPEAFF TGTGCCAGCAGCCCGGTAAATTGGTATCCTGAAGCTTTCTTT